This entry features one TCR beta chain sequence. The data were obtained in a study of T cells in Graves' hyperthyroidism and ophthalmopathy. Authors of the study amplified TCR beta CDR3 regions from RNA transcripts. The study used the HTBI primer set for a first-round RT-PCR of the TCR CDR3. One entry per CDR3 protein results from TCRdb running MiXCR on the multiplex PCR reads. This sample has about 640,000 distinct CDR3 sequences, with less than 45% found just once. CDR3 length equals 15 residues. V was pared by 3 bases and J by 4 bases, with 4 bases of the junction left unmatched. In germline, CDR1 is MGHDK, CDR2 SYGVNS.

The sequence came from an adult man with Graves' disease, either hyperthyroidism or ophthalmopathy (not recorded which). V usage is TRBV25-1 and J usage is TRBJ1-3; TRBD1 agrees at 9 bases. Sample: peripheral blood or thyroid tissue (not recorded which). CDR3 nucleotide sequence: TGTGCCAGCAGTGATAAGGACAGGGGAGGAAACACCATATATTTT. Protein: CASSDKDRGGNTIYF.